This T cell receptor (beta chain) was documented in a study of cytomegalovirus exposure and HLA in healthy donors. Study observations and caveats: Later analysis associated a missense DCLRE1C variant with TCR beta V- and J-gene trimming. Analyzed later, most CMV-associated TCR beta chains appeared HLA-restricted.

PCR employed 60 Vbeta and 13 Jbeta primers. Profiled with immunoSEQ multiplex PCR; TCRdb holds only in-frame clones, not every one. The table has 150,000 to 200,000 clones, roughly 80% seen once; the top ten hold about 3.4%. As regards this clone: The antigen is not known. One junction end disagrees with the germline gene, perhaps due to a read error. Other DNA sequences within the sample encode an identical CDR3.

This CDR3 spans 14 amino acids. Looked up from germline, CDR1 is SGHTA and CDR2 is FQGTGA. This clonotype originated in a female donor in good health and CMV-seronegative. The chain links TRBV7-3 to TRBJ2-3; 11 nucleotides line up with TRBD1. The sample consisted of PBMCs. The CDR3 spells CASSGQGAQDTQYF. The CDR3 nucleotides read TGTGCCAGCAGCGGACAGGGGGCTCAGGATACGCAATATTTT.